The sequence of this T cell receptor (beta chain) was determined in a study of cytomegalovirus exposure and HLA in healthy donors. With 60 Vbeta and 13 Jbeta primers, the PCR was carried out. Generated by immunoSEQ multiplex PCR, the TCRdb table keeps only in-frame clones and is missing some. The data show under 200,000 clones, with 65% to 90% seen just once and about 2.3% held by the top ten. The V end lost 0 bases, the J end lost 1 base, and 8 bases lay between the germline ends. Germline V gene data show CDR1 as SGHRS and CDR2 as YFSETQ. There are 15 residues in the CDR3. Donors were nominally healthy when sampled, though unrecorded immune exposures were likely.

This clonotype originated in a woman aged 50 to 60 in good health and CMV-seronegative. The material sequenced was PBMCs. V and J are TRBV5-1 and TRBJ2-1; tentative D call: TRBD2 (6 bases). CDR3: CASSLVGRSYNEQFF. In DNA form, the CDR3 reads TGCGCCAGCAGCTTGGTTGGGAGGTCCTACAATGAGCAGTTCTTC.